This entry lists 5 T cell receptor beta chains sequenced from one sample in a study of T cell clones after liver transplantation. Libraries were prepared by immunoSEQ multiplex PCR; TCRdb keeps only in-frame clonotypes and omits some of them. The sample records 70,000 to 80,000 clones, around nine tenths being singletons. The specimen comprised CD4+ T cells from blood, sampled before liver transplant. These receptor sequences come from a human donor who received a liver transplant.

This clone was observed a handful of times. DNA of the CDR3: TGCGCCAGCAGCAGAGACAGGGGTTTGGGTGAAAAACTGTTTTTT. Its translation is CASSRDRGLGEKLFF. This chain links TRBV5-1 with TRBJ1-4; 8 bases are shared with TRBD1. CDR1 and CDR2 (germline): SGHRS, YFSETQ. This CDR3 is built from 15 residues. V shed 4 bases, J shed 7 bases, and the junction held 9 bases outside the gene matches.

The chain employs TRBV5-1 and TRBJ2-1; 15 bases agree with TRBD2. This CDR3 is 17 amino acids long. Looked up from germline, CDR1 is SGHRS and CDR2 is YFSETQ. V was pared by 4 bases and J by 6 bases, with 8 bases of the junction left unmatched. This chain's CDR3 is CASSRTSGRVGVNEQFF. The CDR3 DNA follows: TGCGCCAGCAGCCGGACTAGCGGGAGGGTGGGGGTCAATGAGCAGTTCTTC.

The DNA for the CDR3 is TGTGCCACCAGCGGATGGGCTCAAGAGACCCAGTACTTC. Encoded protein: CATSGWAQETQYF. The rearrangement joins TRBV15 to TRBJ2-5; no clear D gene. The CDR3 has 13 residues. The V gene lost 5 bases and the J gene lost 2 bases, with 9 bases spanning the gap. Germline CDR1 is LNHNV and CDR2 is YYDKDF (reference sequence).

CDR3 in amino acids: CASSLSSYEQYF. The CDR3 DNA sequence: TGTGCCAGCAGTCTCTCCTCCTACGAGCAGTACTTC. V usage is TRBV6-6 and J usage is TRBJ2-7; D is unresolved. Deletions cut 5 bases from V and 0 bases from J, with 5 bases between. Germline loops: CDR1 MNHNY, CDR2 SVGAGI (reference sequence). CDR3 length equals 12 residues.

V is TRBV29-1 and J is TRBJ2-5; D is uncertain. Trimming pared 1 base from V and 5 bases from J, leaving 11 bases between. CDR3 length: 13 amino acids. The germline CDR1 and CDR2 sequences are SQVTM and ANQGSEA. The DNA of the CDR3 is TGCAGCGTTGAAGGTGGAAGACGGGAGACCCAGTACTTC. As protein: CSVEGGRRETQYF. The whole variable domain, remainder taken from reference TRBV29-1 and TRBJ2-5, is SAVISQKPSRDICQRGTSLTIQCQVDSQVTMMFWYRQQPGQSLTLIATANQGSEATYESGFVIDKFPISRPNLTFSTLTVSNMSPEDSSIYLCSVEGGRRETQYFGPGTRLLVL.